This TCR beta chain comes out of a study of shared clonotypes between healthy human individuals. The germline V gene has CDR1 MDHEN and CDR2 SYDVKM. The CDR3 runs 18 residues. Unmatched junction bases numbered 14, after V lost 6 bases and J lost 2 bases. TCRdb's table, derived via immunoSEQ multiplex PCR, lists solely in-frame clones and lacks some. Of 550,000 to 850,000 clones listed, around 67% are singletons. The chain joins TRBV28 to TRBJ2-1, with 9 bases fitting TRBD2. This clonotype was sampled from a woman aged 25 to 39 in good health. Sequenced input: memory CD4+ T cells sorted from blood. Noted subset: CD45RA-negative fraction. The DNA of the CDR3 is TGTGCCAGCAGCCAGACTGGCGGGAGGGCCGGGCCCTACAATGAGCAGTTCTTC. It is translated as CASSQTGGRAGPYNEQFF. Combining the CDR3 with reference TRBV28 and TRBJ2-1 gives the whole variable domain DVKVTQSSRYLVKRTGEKVFLECVQDMDHENMFWYRQDPGLGLRLIYFSYDVKMKEKGDIPEGYSVSREKKERFSLILESASTNQTSMYLCASSQTGGRAGPYNEQFFGPGTRLTVL.